Following are 20 T cell receptor beta chains from one sample sequenced in a study of OX40 agonist ivuxolimab in advanced cancers. Repertoires were generated with immunoSEQ multiplex PCR, while TCRdb's copy carries only in-frame clones and drops some. Among 57,000 or so clones listed, 80% to 90% were seen once. The sample was CD4+ or CD8+ T cells sorted from blood, taken in a trial of the OX40 agonist ivuxolimab. The receptors here all came from an adult with an advanced solid tumor such as melanoma, head and neck, liver or kidney cancer.

The rearrangement uses TRBV5-6 and TRBJ2-7; 11 bases are a match to TRBD2. Trimming at V came to 0 bases and at J to 6 bases, leaving 5 bases not matched to a gene. The CDR3 runs to 15 residues. From germline, CDR1 is SGHDT and CDR2 YYEEEE. The CDR3 DNA follows: TGTGCCAGCAGCTTGGTAGCGGGAGGGCAGGGCGAGCAGTACTTC. Translating it yields CASSLVAGGQGEQYF. Drawing the rest from reference TRBV5-6 and TRBJ2-7, the complete variable domain is DAGVTQSPTHLIKTRGQQVTLRCSPKSGHDTVSWYQQALGQGPQFIFQYYEEEERQRGNFPDRFSGHQFPNYSSELNVNALLLGDSALYLCASSLVAGGQGEQYFGPGTRLTVT.

This chain's CDR3 is CASSQPPYEQYF. CDR3 DNA: TGTGCCAGCAGCCAACCCCCGTACGAGCAGTACTTC. The chain is built from TRBV4-2 and TRBJ2-7; D gene ambiguous. The V end lost 2 bases, the J end lost 4 bases, and 6 bases lay between the germline ends. The V gene's germline CDR1 is LGHNA and CDR2 YNFKEQ. The CDR3 consists of 12 residues.

The rearrangement uses TRBV10-3 and TRBJ2-5; 13 nucleotides match TRBD2. This CDR3 has 16 residues. Germline CDR1 reads ENHRY; CDR2 reads SYGVKD. The ends lost 3 bases at V and 1 base at J; junction bases unmatched: 2. The CDR3 here is CAISEWTSGGQETQYF. The CDR3 nucleotides read TGTGCCATCAGTGAATGGACTAGCGGGGGCCAAGAGACCCAGTACTTC.

V gene TRBV7-2 combines with J gene TRBJ2-1; no firm D call. V was cut by 5 bases and J by 9 bases, with 11 bases left in between. The CDR3 length is 12 residues. The germline gives CDR1 SGHTA, CDR2 FQGNSA. This chain's CDR3 is CASSHPGAEQFF. The CDR3 DNA reads as TGTGCCAGCAGCCACCCCGGAGCTGAGCAGTTCTTC.

This clone was recorded only once. The chain combines TRBV5-6 with TRBJ2-5; 10 bases map to TRBD2. The CDR3 is made up of 16 amino acids. Germline CDR1 SGHDT, CDR2 YYEEEE. V dropped 4 bases and J dropped 5; count of bases not matched to a gene: 11. The CDR3 region is CASSIGRLAGGETQYF. The DNA of the CDR3 is TGTGCCAGCAGCATAGGACGACTAGCGGGCGGCGAGACCCAGTACTTC.

The chain employs TRBV2 and TRBJ1-6; a possible D gene is TRBD1 (5 bases). CDR3 length equals 13 residues. Germline assignment: CDR1 SNHLY and CDR2 FYNNEI. V lost 3 bases, J lost 7 bases, and 7 bases lay in between. CDR3 sequence reads: CASSDRENSPLHF. In nucleotides, the CDR3 is TGTGCCAGCAGTGACAGGGAGAATTCACCCCTCCACTTT.

The chain joins TRBV18 to TRBJ2-1; 15 bases are shared with TRBD2. There are 14 residues in the CDR3. CDR1 and CDR2 from the germline V gene are KGHSH and LQKENI. Unmatched junction bases numbered 1, after V lost 3 bases and J lost 10 bases. The CDR3 DNA follows: TGTGCCAGCTCACCCGGGACTAGCGGGGGGGAGCAGTTCTTC. Amino acid sequence: CASSPGTSGGEQFF. The full variable domain, rest sourced from reference TRBV18 and TRBJ2-1, is NAGVMQNPRHLVRRRGQEARLRCSPMKGHSHVYWYRQLPEEGLKFMVYLQKENIIDESGMPKERFSAEFPKEGPSILRIQQVVRGDSAAYFCASSPGTSGGEQFFGPGTRLTVL.

The chain joins TRBV28 to TRBJ2-4; D tentatively reads TRBD1 or TRBD2 (5 bases each). The CDR3 consists of 19 residues. Germline values: CDR1 MDHEN, CDR2 SYDVKM. V dropped 1 base and J dropped 0 bases, with 19 bases sitting between them. CDR3 amino acids: CASSLLVDFGTLAKNIQYF. The CDR3 DNA follows: TGTGCCAGCAGTTTATTGGTGGACTTCGGGACCCTAGCCAAAAACATTCAGTACTTC.

The chain has TRBV15 and TRBJ2-2, with D perhaps matching TRBD1 (5 bases). Germline V CDR1 and CDR2: LNHNV, YYDKDF (reference sequence). Trimming removed 5 bases from V and 2 bases from J, with 12 bases in between. CDR3 length equals 15 residues. CDR3 bases: TGTGCCACCAGCCAGGACATTATAAACACCGGGGAGCTGTTTTTT. Translation gives CATSQDIINTGELFF.

The chain recombines TRBV15 with TRBJ2-3; D uncertain. CDR3 length equals 14 residues. V was shortened by 5 bases and J by 0 bases, with 9 bases between the two germline ends. CDR1 LNHNV and CDR2 YYDKDF come from the germline V gene (reference sequence). The CDR3 nucleotides are TGTGCCACCAGCCCCCCCCTTAGCACAGATACGCAGTATTTT. Protein sequence: CATSPPLSTDTQYF.

The rearrangement links TRBV10-3 to TRBJ2-1; 15 nucleotides align to TRBD2. Germline V CDR1 and CDR2: ENHRY, SYGVKD. CDR3 length: 15 amino acids. V was clipped by 0 bases and J by 9 bases; unmatched bases: 0. The CDR3 here is CAISESGLAGGEQFF. As DNA, the CDR3 is TGTGCCATCAGTGAGTCGGGACTAGCGGGAGGTGAGCAGTTCTTC.

The chain couples TRBV9 to TRBJ2-1; D is possibly TRBD2 (5 bases). The CDR3 totals 14 residues. CDR1 is SGDLS and CDR2 is YYNGEE in the germline V gene. Trimming stripped 3 bases from V and 6 bases from J, with 13 bases between. The CDR3 DNA follows: TGTGCCAGCAGCGACCCGGCAGCGGCCAATGAGCAGTTCTTC. This codes for CASSDPAAANEQFF.

The V gene is TRBV5-1, the J gene TRBJ2-2; 7 nucleotides match TRBD2. From germline, CDR1 is SGHRS and CDR2 YFSETQ. The CDR3 length is 15 residues. The ends lost 0 bases at V and 1 base at J; junction bases unmatched: 0. CDR3 in amino acids: CASSLVAGNTGELFF. The CDR3 nucleotides read TGCGCCAGCAGCTTGGTAGCGGGGAACACCGGGGAGCTGTTTTTT.

V and J are TRBV27 and TRBJ2-6; D remains ambiguous. The length of the CDR3 is 13 residues. V was pared by 5 bases and J by 1 base, with 3 bases between. CDR1 is MNHEY and CDR2 is SMNVEV in the germline V gene (reference sequence). The CDR3 nucleotides read TGTGCCAGCAGTAAGTCTGGGGCCAACGTCCTGACTTTC. Translating it yields CASSKSGANVLTF.

The chain couples TRBV19 to TRBJ1-2; D perhaps matches TRBD1 (6 bases). CDR1 and CDR2 (germline): LNHDA, SQIVND (reference sequence). V lost 1 base to trimming and J lost 4 bases, with 10 bases between them. This CDR3 region has 14 residues. CDR3 residues: CASSIGGQTYGYTF. In DNA form, the CDR3 reads TGTGCCAGTAGTATAGGAGGACAGACCTATGGCTACACCTTC. Complete variable domain (other parts from reference TRBV19 and TRBJ1-2): DGGITQSPKYLFRKEGQNVTLSCEQNLNHDAMYWYRQDPGQGLRLIYYSQIVNDFQKGDIAEGYSVSREKKESFPLTVTSAQKNPTAFYLCASSIGGQTYGYTFGSGTRLTVV.

The genes are TRBV6-1 and TRBJ1-2; TRBD1 matches 10 bases. Germline trimming cut 4 bases from V and 6 bases from J; bases unmatched to any gene: 2. Germline CDR1 is MNHNS and CDR2 is SASEGT. This CDR3 spans 13 amino acids. The chain's CDR3 is CASSGDRGNGYTF. For the CDR3, the DNA is TGTGCCAGCAGTGGGGACAGGGGAAATGGCTACACCTTC.

This chain uses TRBV29-1 with TRBJ1-1; TRBD1 aligns across 9 bases. Germline loops: CDR1 SQVTM, CDR2 ANQGSEA. The CDR3 has 16 residues. The trim removed 6 bases at V and 0 bases at J, leaving 11 bases unmatched. In DNA form, the CDR3 reads TGCAGCGTCCGCGACAGGGGGTCGACCTTGAACACTGAAGCTTTCTTT. Its protein product is CSVRDRGSTLNTEAFF.

This chain connects TRBV20-1 to TRBJ1-2, with D tentatively TRBD1 (5 bases). The CDR3 consists of 11 residues. V lost 4 bases to trimming and J lost 8 bases, with 11 bases between them. Germline V gene sequence: CDR1 DFQATT, CDR2 SNEGSKA (reference sequence). Written as DNA, the CDR3 is TGCAGTGCTACCGGGACCCCCGGCTACACCTTC. Translation gives CSATGTPGYTF.

This clone occurred once. The DNA for the CDR3 is TGTGCCAGCAGTTTGGAGACTAGCGGGAGGTACGAGCAGTACTTC. It is translated as CASSLETSGRYEQYF. V usage is TRBV28 and J usage is TRBJ2-7; 13 bases map to TRBD2. With 3 bases clipped from V and 4 bases from J, the junction kept 3 bases outside the gene matches. The CDR3 is 15 residues long. Germline V CDR1 and CDR2: MDHEN, SYDVKM.

The chain joins TRBV7-8 to TRBJ2-7; the D gene is possibly TRBD2 (6 bases). Germline V gene sequence: CDR1 SGHVS, CDR2 FQNEAQ. With 0 bases removed from V and 0 bases from J, the gap between germline ends came to 12 bases. CDR3 length: 16 amino acids. The DNA of the CDR3 is TGTGCCAGCAGCTTAGCCATGGGGAGGAGCTCCTACGAGCAGTACTTC. It translates to CASSLAMGRSSYEQYF.